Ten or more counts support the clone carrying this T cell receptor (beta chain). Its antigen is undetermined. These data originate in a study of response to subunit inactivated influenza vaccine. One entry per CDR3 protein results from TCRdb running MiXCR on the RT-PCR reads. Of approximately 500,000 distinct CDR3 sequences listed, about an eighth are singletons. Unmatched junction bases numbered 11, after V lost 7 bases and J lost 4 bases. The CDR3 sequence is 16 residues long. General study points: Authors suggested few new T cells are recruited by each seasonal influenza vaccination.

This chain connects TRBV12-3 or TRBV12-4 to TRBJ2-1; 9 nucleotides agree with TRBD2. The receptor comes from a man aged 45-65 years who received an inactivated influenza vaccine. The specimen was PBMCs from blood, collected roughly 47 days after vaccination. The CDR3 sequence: CASTKRGSGGYNEQFF. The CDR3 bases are TGTGCCAGCACCAAACGGGGTAGCGGGGGTTACAATGAGCAGTTCTTC.